These 31 T cell receptor beta chains were sequenced from one sample in a study of T cell repertoires in cytomegalovirus infection. TCRdb fed the reads into MiXCR, producing one record per CDR3 protein. The data show 200,000 to 250,000 distinct CDR3 sequences, roughly 22% seen once. What was sequenced was CD8+ T cells from PBMCs. These receptor sequences come from a human donor in good health (CMV status not recorded). Some clones in this sample may be carry-over from other donors' samples.

The V and J genes are TRBV27 and TRBJ1-4; D remains unclear. The CDR3 is 16 amino acids. V lost 4 bases and J lost 0, with 12 bases in between. Per germline, CDR1 MNHEY and CDR2 SMNVEV (reference sequence). As DNA, the CDR3 is TGTGCCAGCAGTTACCTACCAATTGCAACTAATGAAAAACTGTTTTTT. Amino acid sequence: CASSYLPIATNEKLFF.

This clonotype was seen ten or more times. V usage is TRBV4-1 and J usage is TRBJ1-2; a weak D match, TRBD1 (6 bases). This CDR3 is built from 15 residues. The germline V gene has CDR1 MGHRA and CDR2 YSYEKL. V lost 7 bases and J 5 bases, leaving 20 bases between the germline ends. CDR3: CASNSGGRGSYGYTF. CDR3 sequence (DNA): TGCGCCAGCAATTCCGGGGGCCGGGGATCTTATGGCTACACCTTC.

This clonotype was seen ten or more times. The chain employs TRBV7-2 and TRBJ1-1; D is uncertain. V lost 3 bases, J lost 0 bases, and 14 bases lay in between. The CDR3 is 16 residues long. CDR1 is SGHTA, CDR2 FQGNSA, per germline. The CDR3 region has the DNA TGTGCCAGCAGCTTCCGTATACTACAGATGAACACTGAAGCTTTCTTT. This gives the protein CASSFRILQMNTEAFF.

This clonotype was detected a few times. The CDR3 loop reads CSVEKGTEAFF. The CDR3, as DNA: TGCAGTGTTGAAAAAGGCACTGAAGCTTTCTTT. The chain recombines TRBV20-1 with TRBJ1-1; D is uncertain. The CDR3 has 11 amino acids. Trimming removed 7 bases at V and 4 bases at J, with 10 bases between. Germline V gives CDR1 DFQATT, CDR2 SNEGSKA (reference sequence).

This clonotype has more than one count but fewer than ten. This chain joins TRBV7-2 and TRBJ2-5, with D possibly TRBD2 on 6 matching bases. Trimming took 4 bases from V and 9 from J, leaving 15 bases between them. Germline CDR1 SGHTA, CDR2 FQGNSA. This CDR3 spans 13 amino acids. The CDR3 is CASSSGTAGPQYF. CDR3 in DNA: TGTGCCAGCAGCTCCGGGACCGCGGGGCCCCAGTACTTC.

This clonotype was detected ten times or more. The genes are TRBV11-2 and TRBJ2-3; D might be TRBD1 (7 bases). Germline-derived CDR1 and CDR2 are SGHAT and FQNNGV. The CDR3 is 16 amino acids. Trimming left V 4 bases short and J 1 base short, with 15 bases between. Here the CDR3 reads CASSYRGLPRTDTQYF. The CDR3, as DNA: TGTGCCAGCAGCTACAGGGGACTTCCGCGCACAGATACGCAGTATTTT.

This clonotype was observed many times. The gene calls are TRBV2 and TRBJ2-1, with TRBD2 identical over 10 bases. CDR1 is SNHLY and CDR2 is FYNNEI in the germline V gene. CDR3 length equals 16 residues. J lost 0 bases, V lost 6 bases, and 5 bases had no gene match. CDR3 sequence (DNA): TGTGCCAGCAGCGGACTAGCGGCAAGCTCCTACAATGAGCAGTTCTTC. This encodes CASSGLAASSYNEQFF.

V usage is TRBV9 and J usage is TRBJ2-5; D ambiguous. Germline lookup yields CDR1 SGDLS and CDR2 YYNGEE. V dropped 0 bases and J dropped 2 bases, with 8 bases sitting between them. This CDR3 is built from 14 residues. The CDR3 DNA reads as TGTGCCAGCAGCGTAGGAACCACTCAAGAGACCCAGTACTTC. This gives the protein CASSVGTTQETQYF. Together with reference TRBV9 and TRBJ2-5, the CDR3 gives the full variable domain: DSGVTQTPKHLITATGQRVTLRCSPRSGDLSVYWYQQSLDQGLQFLIQYYNGEERAKGNILERFSAQQFPDLHSELNLSSLELGDSALYFCASSVGTTQETQYFGPGTRLLVL.

This clonotype was observed at least ten times. This sequence joins TRBV6-2 or TRBV6-3 and TRBJ2-1; D tentatively fits TRBD1 or TRBD2 (5 bases each). V was clipped by 2 bases and J by 4 bases, with 6 bases between them. The CDR3 length is 13 residues. Germline CDR1 reads MNHEY; CDR2 reads SVGEGT. CDR3 sequence (DNA): TGTGCCAGCAGTTACGGGGGTTACAATGAGCAGTTCTTC. Its protein product is CASSYGGYNEQFF.

The gene calls are TRBV6-5 and TRBJ1-2; D is ambiguous. Per germline, CDR1 MNHEY and CDR2 SVGAGI. The V gene lost 0 bases and the J gene lost 4 bases, with 12 bases spanning the gap. The CDR3 consists of 15 residues. This CDR3 reads CASSYSSSDPYGYTF. DNA of the CDR3: TGTGCCAGCAGTTACTCGAGTTCAGACCCCTATGGCTACACCTTC.

At least ten counts were recorded for this clonotype. The chain has TRBV10-3 and TRBJ2-7; D unresolved. Trimming took 6 bases from V and 0 from J, leaving 9 bases between them. Germline CDR1 ENHRY, CDR2 SYGVKD. The CDR3 spans 13 residues. CDR3 protein: CAISEAGSYEQYF. CDR3 DNA: TGTGCCATCAGCGAGGCTGGCTCCTACGAGCAGTACTTC.

This clonotype was picked up many times. The chain couples TRBV5-1 to TRBJ1-4; no reliable D call. Germline V gene data show CDR1 as SGHRS and CDR2 as YFSETQ. V dropped 0 bases and J dropped 0 bases, with 6 bases sitting between them. The CDR3 is made up of 15 amino acids. The CDR3 DNA is TGCGCCAGCAGCTTGGACCTGTCAACTAATGAAAAACTGTTTTTT. It yields the protein CASSLDLSTNEKLFF.

This clonotype was counted many times. The rearrangement joins TRBV7-6 to TRBJ2-1; a weak D match, TRBD1 (5 bases). There are 16 residues in the CDR3. V was trimmed by 1 base and J by 0 bases, leaving 10 bases between them. Germline V gene data show CDR1 as SGHVS and CDR2 as FNYEAQ. DNA for the CDR3: TGTGCCAGCAGCTTAGAAGGGCAGGGCTCCTACAATGAGCAGTTCTTC. Translated, it gives CASSLEGQGSYNEQFF.

The chain is built from TRBV5-4 and TRBJ2-5; 8 nucleotides line up with TRBD1. The CDR3 is 14 residues long. V lost 1 base, J lost 3 bases, and 2 bases stayed unmatched. Per the germline V gene, CDR1 is SGHNT and CDR2 is YYREEE (reference sequence). Written as DNA, the CDR3 is TGTGCCAGCAGCTTGTCGGACAGGGAAGAGACCCAGTACTTC. This gives the protein CASSLSDREETQYF.

The V call is TRBV20-1, the J call TRBJ2-1, with D perhaps matching TRBD2 (6 bases). This CDR3 is 16 amino acids long. With 6 bases removed from V and 2 bases from J, the gap between germline ends came to 20 bases. Germline V gene lookup returns CDR1 DFQATT and CDR2 SNEGSKA (reference sequence). The CDR3 protein is CSAPGVAVRTYNEQFF. DNA for the CDR3: TGCAGTGCCCCTGGAGTAGCGGTGAGGACCTACAATGAGCAGTTCTTC.

The V call is TRBV13, the J call TRBJ2-1; possible D gene TRBD2, 5 bases. Germline assignment: CDR1 PRHDT and CDR2 FYEKMQ (reference sequence). The length of the CDR3 is 11 residues. V was cut by 8 bases and J by 8 bases, with 10 bases left in between. The CDR3 reads CASLGSDEQFF. CDR3 coding DNA: TGTGCCAGCCTGGGGAGCGATGAGCAGTTCTTC.

This clonotype was detected a few times. The chain combines TRBV7-6 with TRBJ1-5; D may be TRBD1 (5 bases). The germline V gene encodes CDR1 SGHVS and CDR2 FNYEAQ. Trimming took off 3 bases at V and 8 bases at J, with 8 bases between the two ends. CDR3 size: 12 residues. CDR3 residues: CASSLGTEPQHF. The CDR3 nucleotides read TGTGCCAGCAGCTTGGGGACGGAGCCCCAGCATTTT.

This clonotype has more than one count but fewer than ten. This chain connects TRBV11-1 to TRBJ2-4; D possibly corresponds to TRBD2 (6 bases). From germline, CDR1 is SGHAT and CDR2 FQDESV (reference sequence). V was cut by 5 bases and J by 6 bases, with 11 bases left in between. The CDR3 runs to 13 residues. The CDR3 DNA sequence: TGTGCCAGCAGCCACCGCGGGACAAACATTCAGTACTTC. This encodes CASSHRGTNIQYF.

This sequence joins TRBV12-3 or TRBV12-4 and TRBJ2-1; unclear D gene. The CDR3 is made up of 12 amino acids. The V gene lost 6 bases and the J gene lost 10 bases, with 13 bases spanning the gap. CDR3 protein: CASSFIPQEQFF. In nucleotides, the CDR3 is TGTGCCAGCAGCTTTATCCCCCAAGAGCAGTTCTTC.

This clonotype was observed a handful of times. This chain links TRBV28 with TRBJ2-7; perhaps D is TRBD1 or TRBD2 (5 bases each). V lost 7 bases to trimming and J lost 5 bases, with 18 bases between them. The germline V gene encodes CDR1 MDHEN and CDR2 SYDVKM. The CDR3 sequence is 14 residues long. CDR3 bases: TGTGCCAGCACCAGCGGCAGGGCATCCGACGAGCAGTACTTC. Protein: CASTSGRASDEQYF.

This clonotype was counted ten times or more. V is TRBV7-9 and J is TRBJ2-5; no firm D call. Germline CDR1 reads SEHNR; CDR2 reads FQNEAQ (reference sequence). V was clipped by 8 bases and J by 3 bases, with 10 bases between them. CDR3 length equals 12 residues. The CDR3 is CASHAGEETQYF. For the CDR3, the DNA is TGTGCCAGCCACGCAGGCGAAGAGACCCAGTACTTC.

This chain links TRBV20-1 with TRBJ2-2; the D is unclear. The length of the CDR3 is 17 residues. From germline, CDR1 is DFQATT and CDR2 SNEGSKA (reference sequence). V lost 6 bases to trimming and J lost 4 bases, with 24 bases between them. The CDR3: CSARRSQNIYRTGELFF. CDR3 in DNA: TGCAGTGCACGTAGGTCCCAGAACATATACCGCACCGGGGAGCTGTTTTTT.

This sequence joins TRBV6-8 and TRBJ2-2; the D is unclear. Trimming left V 2 bases short and J 6 bases short, with 10 bases between. CDR1 and CDR2 (germline): MNHGY, SAAAGT. The CDR3 contains 14 residues. This chain's CDR3 is CASSYGGDSGELFF. For the CDR3, the DNA is TGTGCCAGCAGTTACGGTGGGGATTCCGGGGAGCTGTTTTTT.

This clonotype appeared many times. V gene TRBV27 combines with J gene TRBJ2-2; 10 bases line up with TRBD2. From germline, CDR1 is MNHEY and CDR2 SMNVEV (reference sequence). The CDR3 contains 16 residues. J lost 8 bases, V lost 5 bases, and 11 bases had no gene match. The chain's CDR3 is CASSQGAPGLAGELFF. CDR3 bases: TGTGCCAGCAGTCAAGGAGCTCCGGGACTAGCGGGGGAGCTGTTTTTT.

This clonotype occurred many times. The chain couples TRBV7-2 to TRBJ2-3, with TRBD2 matching over 15 bases. The CDR3 is 19 residues long. Germline-derived CDR1 and CDR2 are SGHTA and FQGNSA. Trimming took 4 bases from V and 5 from J; bases not matched to a gene: 13. The CDR3: CASSSSPPGLAGGGDTQYF. In DNA form, the CDR3 reads TGTGCCAGCAGCTCCTCCCCCCCGGGACTAGCGGGGGGAGGAGATACGCAGTATTTT.

Concerning this clonotype itself: This sequence may be a read error, since a much larger clone differs from it by one base. The chain is built from TRBV12-3 or TRBV12-4 and TRBJ2-5; D might be TRBD2 (6 bases). Trimming stripped 3 bases from V and 4 bases from J, with 18 bases between. This CDR3 region has 16 residues. CDR3 sequence (DNA): TGTGCCAGCAGTTTCTCCACTAGCAGGGACCCAGAGACCCAGTACTTC. As protein: CASSFSTSRDPETQYF.

The CDR3 nucleotides read TGTGCCAGTAGTATTTTTACGGGAAACTACGAGCAGTACTTC. Amino acid sequence: CASSIFTGNYEQYF. V is TRBV19 and J is TRBJ2-7; tentatively, D is TRBD2 (5 bases). The CDR3 runs 14 residues. Germline-derived CDR1 and CDR2 are LNHDA and SQIVND (reference sequence). Between the trimmed V and J ends, which lost 3 bases and 3 bases, there was a span of 12 bases. Full variable domain (rest looked up from reference TRBV19 and TRBJ2-7): DGGITQSPKYLFRKEGQNVTLSCEQNLNHDAMYWYRQDPGQGLRLIYYSQIVNDFQKGDIAEGYSVSREKKESFPLTVTSAQKNPTAFYLCASSIFTGNYEQYFGPGTRLTVT.

J is TRBJ1-1 and V is TRBV20-1; no reliable D call. The germline CDR1 and CDR2 sequences are DFQATT and SNEGSKA (reference sequence). Trimming removed 1 base at V and 1 base at J, with 10 bases between. This CDR3 contains 14 residues. The CDR3 coding sequence is TGCAGTGCTAGAGGCCCCCCTACGAACACTGAAGCTTTCTTT. It translates to CSARGPPTNTEAFF.

Ten or more counts support this clonotype. The chain has TRBV5-1 and TRBJ2-7; the D gene is possibly TRBD1 (6 bases). The CDR3 is 13 amino acids. Trimming took 4 bases from V and 2 from J, leaving 10 bases between them. The germline V gene encodes CDR1 SGHRS and CDR2 YFSETQ. CDR3 sequence: CASSDGQTYEQYF. The CDR3 region has the DNA TGCGCCAGCAGCGATGGACAGACCTACGAGCAGTACTTC.

The genes are TRBV13 and TRBJ1-1; no clear D gene. Germline assignment: CDR1 PRHDT and CDR2 FYEKMQ (reference sequence). V was trimmed by 5 bases and J by 4 bases, leaving 8 bases between them. This CDR3 has 12 residues. The CDR3 region has the DNA TGTGCCAGCAGCCCCTCGAGCACTGAAGCTTTCTTT. This sequence encodes CASSPSSTEAFF.

The V and J genes are TRBV20-1 and TRBJ1-1; no reliable D call. Looked up from germline, CDR1 is DFQATT and CDR2 is SNEGSKA (reference sequence). The CDR3 totals 10 residues. V lost 4 bases and J 9 bases, leaving 9 bases between the germline ends. The CDR3 here is CSATQIQAFF. Written as DNA, the CDR3 is TGCAGTGCTACCCAAATACAAGCTTTCTTT.